A single sample is the source of the 5 T cell receptor beta chains below, sequenced in a study of identical twins. TCRdb reprocessed the 5' RACE reads with MiXCR, giving one entry per CDR3 protein. The sample lists hundreds of thousands of distinct CDR3 sequences, approximately 6% seen once, with around 2% in the top ten. Sequencing used naive T cells sorted from blood. The source is a man aged 18 to 30 in good health.

CDR3 nucleotide sequence: TGTGCCAGCAGTTCATCGGGGGACCTTAGCAATCAGCCCCAGCATTTT. It encodes CASSSSGDLSNQPQHF. The V call is TRBV12-3 or TRBV12-4, the J call TRBJ1-5, with D maybe TRBD1 (5 bases). With 4 bases removed from V and 0 bases from J, the gap between germline ends came to 13 bases. This CDR3 is 16 amino acids long.

There are many counts of this clonotype. The rearrangement links TRBV6-5 to TRBJ1-3; D gene uncertain. CDR3 length: 17 amino acids. Germline V gene sequence: CDR1 MNHEY, CDR2 SVGAGI. Deletions cut 1 base from V and 0 bases from J, with 13 bases between. CDR3 amino acids: CASSYFGQAISGNTIYF. The DNA of the CDR3 is TGTGCCAGCAGTTACTTTGGGCAGGCGATCTCTGGAAACACCATATATTTT.

Many counts were recorded for this clonotype. The CDR3 DNA reads as TGTGCCATCAGTGAAGGAGGGACCTTAAGGGAGACCCAGTACTTC. It specifies CAISEGGTLRETQYF. The V gene is TRBV10-3, the J gene TRBJ2-5; D perhaps matches TRBD2 (6 bases). The CDR3 length is 15 residues. The ends were cut back, 3 bases at V and 5 bases at J, with 16 bases in the middle. The germline V gene has CDR1 ENHRY and CDR2 SYGVKD.

This sequence joins TRBV27 and TRBJ1-2; tentatively, D is TRBD1 (6 bases). The CDR3 runs to 15 residues. Germline values: CDR1 MNHEY, CDR2 SMNVEV (reference sequence). V lost 3 bases and J lost 1, with 12 bases in between. The CDR3 DNA reads as TGTGCCAGCAGTTTTCTGGGGGCGTATAACTATGGCTACACCTTC. It yields the protein CASSFLGAYNYGYTF.

The CDR3 here is CASIGEWNTGELFF. The DNA of the CDR3 is TGTGCCAGTATCGGGGAGTGGAACACCGGGGAGCTGTTTTTT. V is TRBV6-1 and J is TRBJ2-2; tentatively, D is TRBD2 (5 bases). The germline gives CDR1 MNHNS, CDR2 SASEGT. This CDR3 is built from 14 residues. V lost 9 bases, J lost 1 base, and 12 bases lay in between.